The present T cell receptor (beta chain) was sequenced within a study of cytomegalovirus exposure and HLA in healthy donors. Overall study context: Early released data comprised around 80 million unique TCRs from HLA-typed donors.

Germline V CDR1 and CDR2: LGHNA, YNFKEQ. The ends were cut back, 8 bases at V and 3 bases at J, with 13 bases in the middle. The CDR3 sequence is 13 residues long. In the PCR, 60 Vbeta and 13 Jbeta primers were used. The table came from immunoSEQ multiplex PCR; TCRdb's copy has only in-frame clones and leaves some out. The data show roughly 140,000 clones, with around 66% seen just once and less than 3.5% held by the top ten. This TCR was sampled from a woman in her 30s in good health and CMV-seropositive. Sequenced input: PBMCs. The rearrangement links TRBV4-2 to TRBJ1-1; tentative D call: TRBD1 (5 bases). Here the CDR3 reads CASGAGFDTEAFF. CDR3 sequence (DNA): TGTGCCAGCGGCGCAGGGTTTGACACTGAAGCTTTCTTT.